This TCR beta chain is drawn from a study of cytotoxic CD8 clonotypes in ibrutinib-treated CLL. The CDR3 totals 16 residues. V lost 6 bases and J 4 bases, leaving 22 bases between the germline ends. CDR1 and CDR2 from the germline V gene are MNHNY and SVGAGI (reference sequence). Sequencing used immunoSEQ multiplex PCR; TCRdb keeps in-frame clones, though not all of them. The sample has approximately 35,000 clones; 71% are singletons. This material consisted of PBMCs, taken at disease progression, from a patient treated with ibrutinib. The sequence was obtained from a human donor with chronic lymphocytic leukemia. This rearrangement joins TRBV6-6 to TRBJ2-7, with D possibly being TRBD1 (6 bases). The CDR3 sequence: CASSLQGSQYKYEQYF. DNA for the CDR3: TGTGCCAGCAGCCTACAGGGTTCCCAATACAAATACGAGCAGTACTTC.